The clone carrying this T cell receptor (beta chain) was detected a few times. Its cognate antigen is unknown. TCRdb fed the RT-PCR reads into MiXCR, producing one record per CDR3 protein. The table includes roughly 460,000 distinct CDR3 sequences, approximately 11% detected once. This specimen comes from a study of response to subunit inactivated influenza vaccine. Overall study findings and caveats: Only a handful of new T cells, the authors suggested, are recruited with each seasonal influenza vaccination.

The CDR3 length is 14 residues. V was pared by 2 bases and J by 5 bases, with 13 bases between. Germline V lookup: CDR1 MNHEY, CDR2 SVGAGI. This TCR was recovered from a man aged 50 to 59 who received an inactivated influenza vaccine. The chain combines TRBV6-5 with TRBJ2-7; a weak D match, TRBD2 (7 bases). This specimen was PBMCs from blood, taken more than 35 days after vaccination. Here the CDR3 DNA reads TGTGCCAGCAGTTACGTGGGGGGGCTCGACGAGCAGTACTTC. Protein product: CASSYVGGLDEQYF.